Listed below are T cell receptor beta chains from one sample, sequenced in a study of blood T cell repertoires in COVID-19. Repertoires were generated with immunoSEQ multiplex PCR, while TCRdb's copy carries only in-frame clones and drops some. The sample yields over 150,000 clones, 87% seen once. The sample was peripheral blood. The receptors here all came from a woman aged 60 to 75 who had recovered from COVID-19. Each CDR3 is given with its conserved first and last residue. The order of the fields is D gene, clone size, V gene, J gene, CDR3 protein, CDR3 DNA. D genes are given only for firm matches. Clone size is shown for a subset of rows, as once, few, many or a class of expanded clone.

D: -
size: -
V: TRBV5-1
J: TRBJ2-3
CDR3: CASSWQEADTQYF
DNA: TGCGCCAGCAGCTGGCAGGAGGCGGATACGCAGTATTTT

D: -
size: few
V: TRBV27
J: TRBJ1-2
CDR3: CASSSQGVGYTF
DNA: TGTGCCAGCAGTTCGCAGGGTGTTGGCTACACCTTC

D: -
size: -
V: TRBV4-3
J: TRBJ1-6
CDR3: CASSQGVGGDSPLHF
DNA: TGCGCCAGCAGCCAAGGGGTAGGGGGGGATTCACCCCTCCACTTT

D: -
size: -
V: TRBV3-1/TRBV3-2
J: TRBJ1-5
CDR3: CASSQDSGGGGNQPQHF
DNA: TGTGCCAGCAGCCAAGATTCGGGGGGCGGGGGCAATCAGCCCCAGCATTTT

D: -
size: -
V: TRBV21-1
J: TRBJ1-2
CDR3: CASSPEGDLGFFYGYTF
DNA: TGTGCCAGCAGCCCCGAGGGGGATCTAGGGTTCTTCTATGGCTACACCTTC

D: TRBD1
size: -
V: TRBV5-1
J: TRBJ1-1
CDR3: CASSLGTGGTEAFF
DNA: TGCGCCAGCAGCTTGGGGACAGGGGGCACTGAAGCTTTCTTT

D: -
size: -
V: TRBV12-3/TRBV12-4
J: TRBJ2-7
CDR3: CASSSLAPQYF
DNA: TGTGCCAGCAGTTCCCTAGCTCCGCAGTACTTC

D: TRBD1
size: -
V: TRBV29-1
J: TRBJ2-3
CDR3: CSVVEGARTDTQYF
DNA: TGCAGCGTTGTAGAGGGGGCTAGAACAGATACGCAGTATTTT

D: TRBD1
size: few
V: TRBV11-2
J: TRBJ2-7
CDR3: CASSLGLGQGTYEQYF
DNA: TGTGCCAGCAGCCTTGGTCTGGGACAGGGGACTTACGAGCAGTACTTC

D: TRBD1
size: -
V: TRBV28
J: TRBJ1-3
CDR3: CASRTGGLFYGNTIYF
DNA: TGTGCCAGCAGGACAGGGGGTTTATTTTACGGAAACACCATATATTTT

D: -
size: -
V: TRBV28
J: TRBJ2-5
CDR3: CASSIAETQYF
DNA: TGTGCCAGCAGTATAGCCGAGACCCAGTACTTC

D: TRBD1
size: -
V: TRBV9
J: TRBJ1-4
CDR3: CASSPHKTGRSEKLFF
DNA: TGTGCCAGCAGCCCACACAAGACAGGGAGATCCGAAAAACTGTTTTTT

D: -
size: -
V: TRBV6-5
J: TRBJ2-7
CDR3: CASRRAPSGSYEQYF
DNA: TGTGCCAGCAGGCGGGCCCCCTCGGGCTCCTACGAGCAGTACTTC

D: -
size: few
V: TRBV5-1
J: TRBJ2-7
CDR3: CASSLSVEQYF
DNA: TGCGCCAGCAGCTTGTCTGTCGAGCAGTACTTC

D: TRBD2
size: -
V: TRBV6-5
J: TRBJ2-7
CDR3: CASSYRASGSYEQYF
DNA: TGTGCCAGCAGTTACAGGGCTAGCGGCTCCTACGAGCAGTACTTC

D: TRBD1
size: -
V: TRBV18
J: TRBJ2-1
CDR3: CASSSSGTGSGDEQFF
DNA: TGTGCCAGCTCATCTTCCGGGACAGGGTCTGGGGATGAGCAGTTCTTC

D: TRBD2
size: few
V: TRBV5-1
J: TRBJ2-1
CDR3: CASSTGTSGLEQFF
DNA: TGCGCCAGCAGCACCGGGACTAGCGGGCTTGAGCAGTTCTTC

D: -
size: -
V: TRBV19
J: TRBJ2-7
CDR3: CATSTGPEQYF
DNA: TGTGCCACATCCACTGGTCCCGAGCAGTACTTC

D: TRBD2
size: -
V: TRBV9
J: TRBJ2-3
CDR3: CASSVDSGGVAQYF
DNA: TGTGCCAGCAGCGTAGATAGCGGGGGGGTTGCGCAGTATTTT

D: -
size: -
V: TRBV18
J: TRBJ1-5
CDR3: CASSLAGRNQPQHF
DNA: TGTGCCAGCTCCCTCGCCGGTCGCAATCAGCCCCAGCATTTT

D: TRBD1
size: -
V: TRBV5-1
J: TRBJ2-3
CDR3: CASSSQSAGGADTQYF
DNA: TGCGCCAGCAGCTCACAATCGGCAGGGGGCGCAGATACGCAGTATTTT

D: TRBD2
size: -
V: TRBV9
J: TRBJ2-5
CDR3: CASSVGLAGGTQYF
DNA: TGTGCCAGCAGCGTAGGACTAGCGGGAGGGACCCAGTACTTC

D: -
size: -
V: TRBV6-5
J: TRBJ1-1
CDR3: CASSYSIRRMNTEAFF
DNA: TGTGCCAGCAGTTACTCGATTCGGAGAATGAACACTGAAGCTTTCTTT

D: TRBD1
size: -
V: TRBV28
J: TRBJ1-5
CDR3: CASSSPRQGSNQPQHF
DNA: TGTGCCAGCAGTTCGCCCCGACAGGGTAGCAATCAGCCCCAGCATTTT

D: -
size: -
V: TRBV12-2
J: TRBJ1-5
CDR3: CASRPMRGELDQPQHF
DNA: TGTGCAAGTCGCCCCATGCGGGGGGAGCTGGACCAGCCCCAGCATTTT

D: -
size: -
V: TRBV2
J: TRBJ2-7
CDR3: CASSAPGSAYEQYF
DNA: TGTGCCAGCAGTGCCCCGGGGAGCGCCTACGAGCAGTACTTC

D: TRBD1
size: -
V: TRBV18
J: TRBJ1-6
CDR3: CASSPEARGLGSPLHF
DNA: TGTGCCAGCTCACCAGAGGCCAGGGGGCTAGGTTCACCCCTCCACTTT

D: -
size: -
V: TRBV5-1
J: TRBJ1-1
CDR3: CASSFRGENTEAFF
DNA: TGCGCCAGCAGCTTCAGGGGTGAGAACACTGAAGCTTTCTTT

D: -
size: once
V: TRBV3-1/TRBV3-2
J: TRBJ2-3
CDR3: CASSPWAKDTQYF
DNA: TGTGCCAGCAGCCCCTGGGCTAAGGATACGCAGTATTTT

D: TRBD2
size: -
V: TRBV6-5
J: TRBJ2-1
CDR3: CASTRTSGPEQFF
DNA: TGTGCCAGCACCCGGACTAGCGGGCCAGAGCAGTTCTTC

D: TRBD1
size: -
V: TRBV7-9
J: TRBJ2-5
CDR3: CASSPGQGPETQYF
DNA: TGTGCCAGCAGCCCGGGACAGGGTCCCGAGACCCAGTACTTC

D: TRBD1
size: -
V: TRBV28
J: TRBJ2-2
CDR3: CARVVGDSPIFGTGELFF
DNA: TGTGCCAGGGTCGTGGGGGACAGCCCCATCTTTGGGACCGGGGAGCTGTTTTTT

D: TRBD2
size: -
V: TRBV9
J: TRBJ2-1
CDR3: CASSTIGTTDSEQFF
DNA: TGTGCCAGCAGTACAATAGGGACTACCGACAGTGAGCAGTTCTTC

D: -
size: few
V: TRBV2
J: TRBJ2-5
CDR3: CASSVRETQYF
DNA: TGTGCCAGCAGTGTGAGGGAGACCCAGTACTTC

D: -
size: -
V: TRBV11-3
J: TRBJ2-5
CDR3: CASSLGRWWETQYF
DNA: TGTGCCAGCAGTCTAGGGAGATGGTGGGAGACCCAGTACTTC

D: TRBD1
size: -
V: TRBV5-1
J: TRBJ1-2
CDR3: CASSLGGQDNGYTF
DNA: TGCGCCAGCAGCTTGGGGGGACAGGATAATGGCTACACCTTC

D: TRBD1
size: few
V: TRBV5-1
J: TRBJ1-6
CDR3: CASSQGQGSSLSPLHF
DNA: TGCGCCAGCAGCCAAGGACAGGGCAGCTCCTTGTCGCCCCTCCACTTT

D: -
size: once
V: TRBV2
J: TRBJ2-5
CDR3: CASSGQGRLETQYF
DNA: TGTGCCAGCAGTGGCCAGGGGCGGTTAGAGACCCAGTACTTC

D: TRBD1
size: -
V: TRBV15
J: TRBJ2-5
CDR3: CATSRGGTGGQETQYF
DNA: TGTGCCACCAGCAGAGGCGGGACAGGGGGTCAAGAGACCCAGTACTTC

D: -
size: once
V: TRBV19
J: TRBJ1-2
CDR3: CASSIQFYNYGYTF
DNA: TGTGCCAGTAGTATTCAGTTTTATAACTATGGCTACACCTTC

D: TRBD2
size: -
V: TRBV2
J: TRBJ2-2
CDR3: CASSVSGVSSTGELFF
DNA: TGTGCCAGCAGTGTCAGCGGGGTATCTAGCACCGGGGAGCTGTTTTTT

D: TRBD1
size: -
V: TRBV15
J: TRBJ1-1
CDR3: CATGTGPNTEAFF
DNA: TGTGCCACAGGGACAGGGCCGAACACTGAAGCTTTCTTT

D: TRBD2
size: -
V: TRBV19
J: TRBJ2-3
CDR3: CASSDQRGTLTDTQYF
DNA: TGTGCCAGTAGTGACCAGCGGGGGACTCTCACAGATACGCAGTATTTT

D: -
size: -
V: TRBV3-1/TRBV3-2
J: TRBJ1-6
CDR3: CASSQGGTLHF
DNA: TGTGCCAGCAGCCAAGGGGGCACCCTCCACTTT

D: -
size: -
V: TRBV18
J: TRBJ1-4
CDR3: CASSPKSVANEKLFF
DNA: TGTGCCAGCTCACCTAAGTCGGTAGCTAATGAAAAACTGTTTTTT

D: -
size: -
V: TRBV28
J: TRBJ2-5
CDR3: CASSSVQETQYF
DNA: TGTGCCAGCAGTTCGGTCCAAGAGACCCAGTACTTC

D: -
size: -
V: TRBV30
J: TRBJ1-2
CDR3: CAWSHGGDYTF
DNA: TGTGCCTGGTCACACGGGGGGGACTACACCTTC

D: -
size: -
V: TRBV10-3
J: TRBJ1-6
CDR3: CAISESIVGNSPLHF
DNA: TGTGCCATCAGTGAGTCGATAGTCGGGAATTCACCCCTCCACTTT

D: -
size: few
V: TRBV6-6
J: TRBJ1-1
CDR3: CASSYQGSTEAFF
DNA: TGTGCCAGCAGTTACCAGGGATCCACTGAAGCTTTCTTT

D: -
size: -
V: TRBV18
J: TRBJ2-3
CDR3: CASSSRLPETDTQYF
DNA: TGTGCCAGCTCATCGCGTCTCCCCGAAACAGATACGCAGTATTTT

D: TRBD2
size: -
V: TRBV5-1
J: TRBJ2-7
CDR3: CASSLETGIASGGTYEQYF
DNA: TGCGCCAGCAGCTTAGAGACGGGGATAGCTAGCGGGGGAACCTACGAGCAGTACTTC

D: -
size: -
V: TRBV6-5
J: TRBJ2-7
CDR3: CASSYYLAYEQYF
DNA: TGTGCCAGCAGTTACTACCTAGCCTACGAGCAGTACTTC

D: -
size: -
V: TRBV28
J: TRBJ2-7
CDR3: CASSYHGRDYEQYF
DNA: TGTGCCAGCAGTTACCACGGACGGGACTACGAGCAGTACTTC

D: -
size: -
V: TRBV2
J: TRBJ2-7
CDR3: CASSVSGQRYEQYF
DNA: TGTGCCAGCAGTGTAAGTGGACAGCGCTACGAGCAGTACTTC

D: -
size: -
V: TRBV13
J: TRBJ2-6
CDR3: CASLFSGANVLTF
DNA: TGTGCCAGCCTATTCTCTGGGGCCAACGTCCTGACTTTC

D: -
size: -
V: TRBV28
J: TRBJ2-2
CDR3: CASIGSALNTGELFF
DNA: TGTGCCAGCATCGGTTCGGCACTAAACACCGGGGAGCTGTTTTTT

D: -
size: -
V: TRBV10-3
J: TRBJ1-4
CDR3: CAIGTPNEKLFF
DNA: TGTGCCATTGGGACTCCCAATGAAAAACTGTTTTTT